What follows are 31 T cell receptor beta chains derived from one specimen sequenced in a study of T-cell reconstitution after alpha-beta-depleted transplantation in children. Unique molecular identifiers were incorporated when the TCRbeta library was constructed. One entry per CDR3 protein, called by TCRdb with MiXCR from the PCR reads. This table holds approximately 490,000 distinct CDR3 sequences, under 15% found once. The sample was PBMCs from the stem cell graft donor, taken from the stem cell graft. The receptors originated from a human donor who donated a stem cell graft to a child with combined immunodeficiency.

The chain combines TRBV7-2 with TRBJ2-2; a weak D match, TRBD2 (6 bases). Deletions cut 7 bases from V and 3 bases from J, with 18 bases between. The CDR3 extends over 16 amino acids. Germline V gives CDR1 SGHTA, CDR2 FQGNSA. In DNA, the CDR3 is TGTGCCAGCACCTCCGGAGGGCGCGGGTACACCGGGGAGCTGTTTTTT. Its protein is CASTSGGRGYTGELFF. Supplemented by reference TRBV7-2 and TRBJ2-2, the full variable domain reads GAGVSQSPSNKVTEKGKDVELRCDPISGHTALYWYRQSLGQGLEFLIYFQGNSAPDKSGLPSDRFSAERTGGSVSTLTIQRTQQEDSAVYLCASTSGGRGYTGELFFGEGSRLTVL.

Concerning this clonotype: A much larger clone differs by one base, so this may be a read error. This chain joins TRBV5-1 and TRBJ2-5; 7 bases align to TRBD1. Germline V gene data show CDR1 as SGHRS and CDR2 as YFSETQ. The CDR3 extends over 14 amino acids. CDR3 bases: TGCGCCAGCGGACCAGGGACAGCTCAAGGGACCCAGTACTTC. Its translation is CASGPGTAQGTQYF.

The rearrangement joins TRBV27 to TRBJ2-7, with TRBD2 identical over 10 bases. This CDR3 has 13 amino acids. CDR1 is MNHEY, CDR2 SMNVEV, per germline (reference sequence). Trimming took 3 bases from V and 11 from J; bases not matched to a gene: 7. The CDR3 nucleotides read TGTGCCAGCAGTTTGGAAACTAGCGGGACAAAGTACTTC. Residues: CASSLETSGTKYF.

This chain uses TRBV12-3 or TRBV12-4 with TRBJ2-2; TRBD2 matches 9 bases. This CDR3 spans 15 amino acids. V shed 7 bases and J 1 base; nucleotides not matched to a gene: 4. The CDR3 spells CASNLAGMNTGELFF. For the CDR3, the DNA is TGTGCCAGCAATCTAGCGGGAATGAACACCGGGGAGCTGTTTTTT.

This clonotype was seen only a few times. The V and J genes are TRBV6-2 or TRBV6-3 and TRBJ2-3; TRBD1 matches 9 bases. V dropped 7 bases and J dropped 2; count of bases not matched to a gene: 7. Germline CDR1 is MNHEY and CDR2 is SVGEGT. This CDR3 has 15 residues. The CDR3 DNA reads TGTGCCAGCACCCGGACAGGGGCTTTCACAGATACGCAGTATTTT. Protein sequence: CASTRTGAFTDTQYF.

This clonotype came up many times. The chain combines TRBV10-3 with TRBJ2-5; D uncertain. V was shortened by 1 base and J by 4 bases, with 10 bases between the two germline ends. The germline V gene has CDR1 ENHRY and CDR2 SYGVKD. CDR3 length: 14 residues. The CDR3 DNA is TGTGCCATCAGTGAGTTATGGAATCGAGAGACCCAGTACTTC. It translates to CAISELWNRETQYF.

The chain couples TRBV7-2 to TRBJ1-5; TRBD1 matches 7 bases. Per germline, CDR1 SGHTA and CDR2 FQGNSA. This CDR3 comprises 14 residues. V lost 0 bases and J lost 7; bases outside the gene matches: 3. The CDR3 reads CASSLAQGGQPQHF. Written as DNA, the CDR3 is TGTGCCAGCAGCTTAGCGCAGGGGGGACAGCCCCAGCATTTT.

This clonotype was seen at least ten times. The J gene is TRBJ1-1, the V gene TRBV4-3; D gene ambiguous. V lost 0 bases and J 5 bases, leaving 13 bases between the germline ends. In germline, CDR1 is LGHNA, CDR2 YSLEER. The CDR3 has 15 amino acids. The CDR3 DNA reads as TGCGCCAGCAGCCAAGATCCTCGGGGAGGTACTGAAGCTTTCTTT. It translates to CASSQDPRGGTEAFF.

A few counts support this clonotype. This chain uses TRBV29-1 with TRBJ1-2; TRBD1 is a possible D gene (6 bases). Trimming shortened V by 5 bases and J by 4 bases, and 14 bases separated the two germline ends. The CDR3 contains 13 residues. In germline, CDR1 is SQVTM, CDR2 ANQGSEA. The CDR3 DNA reads TGCAGCGTTACGCGAGACAGGCCCTATGGCTACACCTTC. Protein: CSVTRDRPYGYTF. Looking up the rest from reference TRBV29-1 and TRBJ1-2 gives the full variable domain: SAVISQKPSRDICQRGTSLTIQCQVDSQVTMMFWYRQQPGQSLTLIATANQGSEATYESGFVIDKFPISRPNLTFSTLTVSNMSPEDSSIYLCSVTRDRPYGYTFGSGTRLTVV.

The chain couples TRBV11-2 to TRBJ1-3, with D possibly being TRBD1 (6 bases). The CDR3 length is 16 residues. CDR1 is SGHAT and CDR2 is FQNNGV in the germline V gene. Trimming cost V 1 base and J 2 bases, with 12 bases left between them. This chain's CDR3 is CASSLGVGAAGNTIYF. The CDR3, as DNA: TGTGCCAGCAGCTTAGGGGTGGGGGCTGCTGGAAACACCATATATTTT.

V usage is TRBV5-1 and J usage is TRBJ2-7; D possibly matches TRBD1 or TRBD2 (5 bases each). This CDR3 contains 15 residues. Trimming stripped 5 bases from V and 2 bases from J, with 17 bases between. Looked up from germline, CDR1 is SGHRS and CDR2 is YFSETQ. As DNA, the CDR3 is TGCGCCAGCAGTATCGGGACGGACGAAACCTACGAGCAGTACTTC. It translates to CASSIGTDETYEQYF.

The rearrangement links TRBV24-1 to TRBJ2-7; 7 bases map to TRBD1. J was trimmed by 7 bases and V by 1 base; bases with no gene match: 3. CDR1 is KGHDR and CDR2 is SFDVKD in the germline V gene. This CDR3 contains 13 residues. The CDR3 bases are TGTGCCACCAGTGATTTACAGGGGTCAGAGCAGTACTTC. Amino acid sequence: CATSDLQGSEQYF.

This clonotype was recorded at least ten times. J is TRBJ1-6 and V is TRBV3-1; 10 nucleotides match TRBD1. CDR3 length: 17 amino acids. Trimming removed 1 base from V and 7 bases from J; junction bases left unmatched: 7. CDR1 and CDR2 from the germline V gene are LGHDT and YNNKEL (reference sequence). CDR3 nucleotide sequence: TGTGCCAGCAGCCAAGCCTACCGACAGGGGGCGAATTCACCCCTCCACTTT. Translation: CASSQAYRQGANSPLHF.

This clonotype has ten or more counts. This rearrangement joins TRBV12-3 or TRBV12-4 to TRBJ1-1; 8 bases agree with TRBD1. CDR3 length: 15 amino acids. V lost 3 bases and J lost 3; bases outside the gene matches: 6. CDR3 region: CASSLYRGAYTEAFF. DNA of the CDR3: TGTGCCAGCAGTTTGTACAGGGGGGCCTACACTGAAGCTTTCTTT.

The chain employs TRBV4-1 and TRBJ1-4; a weak D match, TRBD1 (6 bases). V lost 1 base, J lost 5 bases, and 11 bases lay in between. This CDR3 spans 15 amino acids. Per the germline V gene, CDR1 is MGHRA and CDR2 is YSYEKL. CDR3 protein: CASSQGRGANEKLFF. In DNA form, the CDR3 reads TGCGCCAGCAGCCAAGGCAGGGGCGCAAATGAAAAACTGTTTTTT.

The rearrangement links TRBV27 to TRBJ1-1, with D possibly TRBD1 on 5 matching bases. CDR3 length: 17 residues. V shed 8 bases and J shed 2 bases, with 24 bases lying between them. Per germline, CDR1 MNHEY and CDR2 SMNVEV (reference sequence). CDR3 in DNA: TGTGCCAGCGGTCCCCTTCAGGGAATTGGGTTTAACACTGAAGCTTTCTTT. Protein product: CASGPLQGIGFNTEAFF.

This clonotype has just a few counts. The junction shows a germline mismatch at one end, possibly a read error. The rearrangement joins TRBV7-2 to TRBJ2-3; 11 bases align to TRBD1. This CDR3 spans 13 amino acids. The germline V gene encodes CDR1 SGHTA and CDR2 FQGNSA. CDR3 sequence: CASSLGDRGVVFF. The CDR3 DNA follows: TGTGCCAGCAGCTTAGGGGACAGGGGGGTTGTATTTTTC.

The chain couples TRBV5-5 to TRBJ2-7, with a weak D call TRBD2 (6 bases). The CDR3 is 12 amino acids. The germline V gene encodes CDR1 SGHKS and CDR2 YYEKEE (reference sequence). Trimming cost V 3 bases and J 7 bases, with 11 bases left between them. In nucleotides, the CDR3 is TGTGCCAGCAGCTATTGGGACTCTGAGCAGTACTTC. Amino acid sequence: CASSYWDSEQYF.

This clonotype has at least ten counts. This chain uses TRBV12-3 or TRBV12-4 with TRBJ2-7, with a weak D call TRBD1 (5 bases). Trimming took off 5 bases at V and 0 bases at J, with 11 bases between the two ends. The CDR3 covers 14 residues. The CDR3 coding sequence is TGTGCCAGCAGTCCCCAGGGCCACTCCTACGAGCAGTACTTC. This sequence encodes CASSPQGHSYEQYF.

The V and J genes are TRBV19 and TRBJ2-7; D may correspond to TRBD1 or TRBD2 (5 bases each). V lost 1 base to trimming and J lost 6 bases, with 16 bases between them. The V gene's germline CDR1 is LNHDA and CDR2 SQIVND (reference sequence). The CDR3 spans 15 residues. For the CDR3, the DNA is TGTGCCAGTAGTATAGGAGAATCGCATGGGGGCGAGCAGTACTTC. Its protein is CASSIGESHGGEQYF.

This clonotype was seen a handful of times. This chain uses TRBV29-1 with TRBJ2-7; possibly TRBD2 for D (6 bases). V was clipped by 5 bases and J by 5 bases, with 13 bases between them. This CDR3 spans 12 amino acids. Germline V gene lookup returns CDR1 SQVTM and CDR2 ANQGSEA. Written as DNA, the CDR3 is TGCAGCGTTCGGGGTGCGGGGAACGAGCAGTACTTC. It encodes CSVRGAGNEQYF.

In this sample, this clonotype turned up a few times. The chain is built from TRBV9 and TRBJ2-6; the D is unclear. This CDR3 comprises 14 residues. V gave up 3 bases and J gave up 0 bases, with 4 bases separating them. The germline V gene has CDR1 SGDLS and CDR2 YYNGEE. The CDR3 DNA is TGTGCCAGCAGCGCAAACTCTGGGGCCAACGTCCTGACTTTC. This sequence encodes CASSANSGANVLTF.

This clonotype was seen a few times. The chain recombines TRBV6-2 or TRBV6-3 with TRBJ2-4; the D is unclear. Trimming removed 5 bases at V and 0 bases at J, with 11 bases between. Germline CDR1 reads MNHEY; CDR2 reads SVGEGT. The CDR3 runs to 15 residues. CDR3 in amino acids: CASSRGPLAKNIQYF. The DNA of the CDR3 is TGTGCCAGCAGTCGCGGACCCCTAGCCAAAAACATTCAGTACTTC.

The CDR3 DNA sequence: TGTGCCAGCAGCCGAAGACCGGGACTAGCGGGCTGGCAAGAGACCCAGTACTTC. It translates to CASSRRPGLAGWQETQYF. The V gene is TRBV11-1, the J gene TRBJ2-5; 12 positions agree with TRBD2. The CDR3 loop spans 18 amino acids. V was clipped by 5 bases and J by 2 bases; unmatched bases: 12. CDR1 SGHAT and CDR2 FQDESV come from the germline V gene (reference sequence).

This clonotype showed up many times. The V gene is TRBV28, the J gene TRBJ2-5, with D perhaps matching TRBD2 (6 bases). Trimming removed 8 bases at V and 1 base at J, with 11 bases between. CDR3 length: 13 amino acids. Germline V lookup: CDR1 MDHEN, CDR2 SYDVKM. CDR3 nucleotide sequence: TGTGCCAGCCGGGCGGGATTCCAAGAGACCCAGTACTTC. Amino acids: CASRAGFQETQYF.

This clonotype was counted many times. V and J are TRBV29-1 and TRBJ2-7; 10 nucleotides agree with TRBD2. J was trimmed by 3 bases and V by 6 bases; bases with no gene match: 5. The CDR3 length is 13 residues. Germline assignment: CDR1 SQVTM and CDR2 ANQGSEA. CDR3 nucleotide sequence: TGCAGCGTCGAAATAGCGGGAGGCTACGAGCAGTACTTC. Its translation: CSVEIAGGYEQYF.

This clonotype has more than one count but fewer than ten. CDR3 loop: CASSLAFGGGRTDTQYF. In DNA, the CDR3 is TGTGCCAGCAGCTTAGCGTTTGGGGGGGGGCGAACAGATACGCAGTATTTT. The chain is built from TRBV7-2 and TRBJ2-3; D might be TRBD2 (7 bases). V was shortened by 0 bases and J by 3 bases, with 16 bases between the two germline ends. CDR1 and CDR2 (germline): SGHTA, FQGNSA. The CDR3 totals 17 residues.

This clonotype came up many times. The chain has TRBV12-3 or TRBV12-4 and TRBJ2-1, with TRBD2 matching 9 bases. The CDR3 is 15 residues long. Unmatched junction bases numbered 9, after V lost 4 bases and J lost 8 bases. The CDR3 coding sequence is TGTGCCAGCAGTTCGCCCGGGACTAGCAGGCATGAGCAGTTCTTC. Its protein is CASSSPGTSRHEQFF.

There are many counts of this clonotype. V gene TRBV6-5 combines with J gene TRBJ2-1; no definite D call. CDR1 and CDR2 from the germline V gene are MNHEY and SVGAGI. V was cut by 0 bases and J by 10 bases, with 16 bases left in between. There are 15 residues in the CDR3. This CDR3 is CASSYSSVGSEEQFF. The CDR3 DNA reads TGTGCCAGCAGTTACTCGAGTGTCGGGTCTGAGGAGCAGTTCTTC.

The rearrangement joins TRBV5-6 to TRBJ2-7; D is perhaps TRBD1 or TRBD2 (6 bases each). V was shortened by 5 bases and J by 1 base, with 13 bases between the two germline ends. This CDR3 spans 14 amino acids. Germline-derived CDR1 and CDR2 are SGHDT and YYEEEE. The CDR3 nucleotides are TGTGCCAGCAGTTTTAGGGGGGTGTCCTACGAGCAGTACTTC. As protein: CASSFRGVSYEQYF.

This clonotype has at least ten counts. The chain links TRBV5-1 to TRBJ2-5, with D perhaps given as TRBD1 or TRBD2 (6 bases each). CDR1 and CDR2 (germline): SGHRS, YFSETQ. The CDR3 has 13 residues. V lost 4 bases to trimming and J lost 7 bases, with 14 bases between them. The CDR3 region is CASSPRETGTQYF. CDR3 bases: TGCGCCAGCAGCCCCCGGGAGACAGGGACCCAGTACTTC.